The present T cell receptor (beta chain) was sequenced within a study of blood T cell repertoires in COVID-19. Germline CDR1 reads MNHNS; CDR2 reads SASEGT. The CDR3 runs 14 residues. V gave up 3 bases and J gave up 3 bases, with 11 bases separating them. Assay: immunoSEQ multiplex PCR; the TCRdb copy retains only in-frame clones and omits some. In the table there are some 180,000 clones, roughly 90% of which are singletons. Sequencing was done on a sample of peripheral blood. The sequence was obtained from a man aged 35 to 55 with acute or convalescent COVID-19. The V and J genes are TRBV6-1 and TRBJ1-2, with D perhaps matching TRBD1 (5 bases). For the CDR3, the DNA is TGTGCCAGCAGTGATTGGCGGGACTACTATGGCTACACCTTC. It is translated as CASSDWRDYYGYTF.